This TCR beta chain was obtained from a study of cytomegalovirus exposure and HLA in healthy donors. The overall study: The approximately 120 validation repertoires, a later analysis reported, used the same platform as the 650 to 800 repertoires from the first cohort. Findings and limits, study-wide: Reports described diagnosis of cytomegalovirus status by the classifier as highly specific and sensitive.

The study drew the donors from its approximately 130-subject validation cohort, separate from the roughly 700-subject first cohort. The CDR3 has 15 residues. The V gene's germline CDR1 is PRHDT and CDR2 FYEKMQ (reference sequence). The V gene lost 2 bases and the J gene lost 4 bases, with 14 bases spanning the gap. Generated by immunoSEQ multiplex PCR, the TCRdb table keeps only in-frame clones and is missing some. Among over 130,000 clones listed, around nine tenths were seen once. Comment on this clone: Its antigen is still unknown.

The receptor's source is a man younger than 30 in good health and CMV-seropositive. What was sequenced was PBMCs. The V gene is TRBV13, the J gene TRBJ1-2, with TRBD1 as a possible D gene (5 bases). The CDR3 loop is CASSLWGDTAYGYTF. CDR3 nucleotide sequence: TGTGCCAGCAGCTTATGGGGCGACACAGCCTATGGCTACACCTTC. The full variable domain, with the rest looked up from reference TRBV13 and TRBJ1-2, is AAGVIQSPRHLIKEKRETATLKCYPIPRHDTVYWYQQGPGQDPQFLISFYEKMQSDKGSIPDRFSAQQFSDYHSELNMSSLELGDSALYFCASSLWGDTAYGYTFGSGTRLTVV.